These 2 T cell receptor beta chains were sequenced from one sample in a study of identical twins. TCRdb re-called the 5' RACE reads with MiXCR, one entry per CDR3 protein. The data contain roughly 1,500,000 distinct CDR3 sequences, roughly 35% of them seen just once; the ten biggest clones take up around 0.3%. What was sequenced was cord blood. Receptors originate from a newborn girl in good health.

This clonotype was counted only a few times. The chain couples TRBV25-1 to TRBJ2-3; 7 positions match TRBD2. V shed 1 base and J 2 bases; nucleotides not matched to a gene: 3. The CDR3 runs to 15 residues. Germline V gene lookup returns CDR1 MGHDK and CDR2 SYGVNS. CDR3 region: CASSEWSGVTDTQYF. In nucleotides, the CDR3 is TGTGCCAGCAGTGAATGGAGCGGGGTCACAGATACGCAGTATTTT.

This rearrangement joins TRBV5-1 to TRBJ2-7; no definite D call. Germline V gives CDR1 SGHRS, CDR2 YFSETQ. The CDR3 runs 13 residues. V lost 1 base, J lost 3 bases, and 8 bases lay in between. The CDR3 DNA sequence: TGCGCCAGCAGCTTGAGACGTTTCTACGAGCAGTACTTC. Protein sequence: CASSLRRFYEQYF.